Following are 15 T cell receptor beta chains from one sample sequenced in a study of cytomegalovirus exposure and HLA in healthy donors. The PCR was carried out with 60 Vbeta primers and 13 Jbeta primers. Measured with immunoSEQ multiplex PCR; TCRdb has only the in-frame clones, and not every one. This table holds about 200,000 clones, roughly 90% found once. The source material was PBMCs. These receptor sequences come from a woman in her 30s in good health and CMV-seronegative.

The V gene is TRBV4-1, the J gene TRBJ1-1; perhaps TRBD1 as D (5 bases). Germline CDR1 MGHRA, CDR2 YSYEKL. The CDR3 runs to 14 residues. Trimming took off 6 bases at V and 4 bases at J, with 15 bases between the two ends. The CDR3 DNA reads as TGCGCCAGCAGAGGGAAAGGGGCACTCACTGAAGCTTTCTTT. It codes for CASRGKGALTEAFF.

V and J are TRBV5-5 and TRBJ2-7, with D tentatively TRBD2 (6 bases). Per germline, CDR1 SGHKS and CDR2 YYEKEE (reference sequence). The CDR3 sequence is 11 residues long. V shed 2 bases and J shed 9 bases, with 9 bases lying between them. The CDR3 coding sequence is TGTGCCAGCAGCTTTTCGGGGGTGCAGTACTTC. It codes for CASSFSGVQYF.

Of note for this clone: Other nucleotide sequences from this sample produce the same CDR3. This sequence joins TRBV10-3 and TRBJ1-1; D uncertain. V lost 3 bases, J lost 0 bases, and 8 bases lay in between. Germline V gene sequence: CDR1 ENHRY, CDR2 SYGVKD. The CDR3 has 14 residues. This CDR3 is CAISDRGLNTEAFF. CDR3 DNA sequence: TGTGCCATCAGTGATCGAGGGCTGAACACTGAAGCTTTCTTT.

This chain joins TRBV6-5 and TRBJ2-3; 11 bases are shared with TRBD1. J gave up 4 bases and V 6 bases, and 6 bases lay outside the gene matches. Germline lookup yields CDR1 MNHEY and CDR2 SVGAGI. This CDR3 has 15 residues. As DNA, the CDR3 is TGTGCCAGCAGGGGGACAGGGGGGAGAGCAGATACGCAGTATTTT. This sequence encodes CASRGTGGRADTQYF.

The rearrangement links TRBV14 to TRBJ2-7; 9 bases are a match to TRBD1. J was trimmed by 12 bases and V by 4 bases; bases with no gene match: 10. This CDR3 is 13 amino acids long. The germline V gene has CDR1 SGHDN and CDR2 FVKESK. The CDR3 is CASSRTRDRDWYF. DNA of the CDR3: TGTGCCAGCAGCCGGACCCGGGACAGGGACTGGTACTTC.

The V call is TRBV9, the J call TRBJ2-7; D might be TRBD1 (5 bases). V lost 3 bases and J 3 bases, leaving 7 bases between the germline ends. The CDR3 is 12 residues long. Germline lookup yields CDR1 SGDLS and CDR2 YYNGEE. The CDR3 spells CASSADSYEQYF. The CDR3 DNA follows: TGTGCCAGCAGCGCCGACAGCTACGAGCAGTACTTC.

The rearrangement joins TRBV18 to TRBJ2-7; the D gene is possibly TRBD2 (6 bases). Trimming removed 5 bases at V and 1 base at J, with 12 bases between. Germline V gene lookup returns CDR1 KGHSH and CDR2 LQKENI. The CDR3 spans 14 residues. The CDR3: CASSSGVASYEQYF. The DNA of the CDR3 is TGTGCCAGCTCATCGGGGGTCGCGTCCTACGAGCAGTACTTC. Full variable domain (outside the CDR3, taken from reference TRBV18 and TRBJ2-7): NAGVMQNPRHLVRRRGQEARLRCSPMKGHSHVYWYRQLPEEGLKFMVYLQKENIIDESGMPKERFSAEFPKEGPSILRIQQVVRGDSAAYFCASSSGVASYEQYFGPGTRLTVT.

The V and J genes are TRBV18 and TRBJ2-7; the match to TRBD1 covers 7 bases. Germline loops: CDR1 KGHSH, CDR2 LQKENI. After removal of 4 bases from V and 2 bases from J, the junction contained 5 bases not matched to a gene. The CDR3 contains 14 residues. CDR3 protein: CASSLLTGPYEQYF. The CDR3 bases are TGTGCCAGCTCACTACTGACAGGGCCCTACGAGCAGTACTTC.

The J gene is TRBJ2-2, the V gene TRBV5-1; 8 bases agree with TRBD1. CDR1 is SGHRS and CDR2 is YFSETQ in the germline V gene. The V and J ends lost 0 bases and 5 bases, in that order; junction bases with no gene match: 3. The CDR3 is 15 residues long. The chain's CDR3 is CASSLEQGVTGELFF. The DNA of the CDR3 is TGCGCCAGCAGCTTGGAACAGGGGGTGACCGGGGAGCTGTTTTTT.

The gene calls are TRBV9 and TRBJ2-5; D unclear. This CDR3 has 13 residues. Trimming left V 0 bases short and J 3 bases short, with 6 bases between. CDR1 and CDR2 (germline): SGDLS, YYNGEE. The DNA for the CDR3 is TGTGCCAGCAGCGTAGGCCTAGAAGAGACCCAGTACTTC. Translating gives CASSVGLEETQYF.

This clone was detected only once. The J gene is TRBJ2-7, the V gene TRBV11-2; D perhaps matches TRBD2 (5 bases). Trimming pared 5 bases from V and 3 bases from J, leaving 14 bases between. Germline values: CDR1 SGHAT, CDR2 FQNNGV. This CDR3 is 14 amino acids long. The CDR3 nucleotides are TGTGCCAGCAGCCCCCTCGGGAAAGTCTACGAGCAGTACTTC. It is translated as CASSPLGKVYEQYF.

The rearrangement joins TRBV16 to TRBJ1-1, with TRBD1 matching over 8 bases. Germline CDR1 reads KGHSY; CDR2 reads FQNENV. The CDR3 consists of 16 residues. V dropped 1 base and J dropped 1; count of bases not matched to a gene: 5. CDR3 loop: CASSQLDRGPNTEAFF. CDR3 nucleotides: TGTGCCAGCAGCCAATTAGACAGGGGCCCGAACACTGAAGCTTTCTTT.

Concerning this clone itself: One end of the junction fails to match germline, which may point to a read error. Here the CDR3 DNA reads TGTGCCACCAGCAGAGTTAGGGACAGCCTTTATAGCAATCAGCTCCAGCATTTT. As protein: CATSRVRDSLYSNQLQHF. This chain joins TRBV15 and TRBJ1-5; 7 bases are shared with TRBD1. Germline V gives CDR1 LNHNV, CDR2 YYDKDF (reference sequence). This CDR3 is built from 18 residues.

V is TRBV2 and J is TRBJ2-2; 14 nucleotides agree with TRBD2. Germline V CDR1 and CDR2: SNHLY, FYNNEI. The CDR3 covers 16 residues. J was trimmed by 3 bases and V by 3 bases; bases with no gene match: 0. The CDR3 loop is CASSETSGGDTGELFF. The CDR3 DNA sequence: TGTGCCAGCAGTGAGACTAGCGGGGGGGACACCGGGGAGCTGTTTTTT.

The gene calls are TRBV25-1 and TRBJ2-5; TRBD2 aligns across 7 bases. CDR1 MGHDK and CDR2 SYGVNS come from the germline V gene. CDR3 length: 16 amino acids. V dropped 3 bases and J dropped 4; count of bases not matched to a gene: 11. In DNA, the CDR3 is TGTGCCAGCAGTGACCCCCCTGGGGGGAGGGGAGAGACCCAGTACTTC. It encodes CASSDPPGGRGETQYF.